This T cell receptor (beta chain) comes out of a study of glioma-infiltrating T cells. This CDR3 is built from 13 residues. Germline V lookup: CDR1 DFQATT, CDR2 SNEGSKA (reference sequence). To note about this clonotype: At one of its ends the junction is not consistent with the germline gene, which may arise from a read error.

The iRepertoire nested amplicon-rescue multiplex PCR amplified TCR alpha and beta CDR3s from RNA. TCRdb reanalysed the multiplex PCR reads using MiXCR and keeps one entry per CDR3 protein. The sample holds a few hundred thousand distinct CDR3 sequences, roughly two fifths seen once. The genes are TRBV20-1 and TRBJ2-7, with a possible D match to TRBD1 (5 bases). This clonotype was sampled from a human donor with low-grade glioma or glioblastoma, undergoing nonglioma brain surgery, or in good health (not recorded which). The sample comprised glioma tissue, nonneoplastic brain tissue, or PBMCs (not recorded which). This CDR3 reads CGARRGRSYEQYF. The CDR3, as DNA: TGCGGTGCTAGAAGGGGCAGATCCTACGAGCAGTACTTC.